Presented here are 11 T cell receptor beta chains from one specimen sequenced in a study of T cell changes during pregnancy in multiple sclerosis. Clones were sequenced by immunoSEQ multiplex PCR, and TCRdb holds only the in-frame ones, with some missing. The table records about 40,000 clones, more than 85% of them present only once. Sequenced material: CD8+ T cells from peripheral blood mononuclear cells, taken in the third trimester of pregnancy. The source is a female donor with multiple sclerosis, enrolled in a pregnancy study.

The chain is built from TRBV2 and TRBJ2-5; D possibly corresponds to TRBD2 (6 bases). The V gene's germline CDR1 is SNHLY and CDR2 FYNNEI. This CDR3 has 15 amino acids. With 6 bases removed from V and 2 bases from J, the gap between germline ends came to 16 bases. CDR3 amino acids: CASRDLLEGQETQYF. CDR3 in DNA: TGTGCCAGCAGAGACCTTTTGGAGGGGCAAGAGACCCAGTACTTC. Variable domain in full (rest from reference TRBV2 and TRBJ2-5): EPEVTQTPSHQVTQMGQEVILRCVPISNHLYFYWYRQILGQKVEFLVSFYNNEISEKSEIFDDQFSVERPDGSNFTLKIRSTKLEDSAMYFCASRDLLEGQETQYFGPGTRLLVL.

The V and J genes are TRBV19 and TRBJ1-1, with TRBD1 matching over 8 bases. The germline CDR1 and CDR2 sequences are LNHDA and SQIVND (reference sequence). V lost 9 bases and J lost 1; bases outside the gene matches: 7. The CDR3 is made up of 14 amino acids. CDR3 sequence reads: CASTGQGPNTEAFF. For the CDR3, the DNA is TGTGCCAGCACTGGACAGGGCCCGAACACTGAAGCTTTCTTT.

In its sample, this clone was seen once. This sequence joins TRBV4-1 and TRBJ2-7; 7 bases match TRBD2. CDR3 length equals 15 residues. Looked up from germline, CDR1 is MGHRA and CDR2 is YSYEKL. V gave up 4 bases and J gave up 2 bases; unmatched junction bases: 8. CDR3 nucleotide sequence: TGCGCCAGCAGCCTTATAGCGGGTGGGCCCTACGAGCAGTACTTC. Encoded protein: CASSLIAGGPYEQYF.

V is TRBV5-1 and J is TRBJ2-2; no clear D gene. V was clipped by 4 bases and J by 4 bases, with 8 bases between them. The germline V gene encodes CDR1 SGHRS and CDR2 YFSETQ. This CDR3 has 13 amino acids. The DNA for the CDR3 is TGCGCCAGCAGCGCCCCGGGCACCGGGGAGCTGTTTTTT. Its protein is CASSAPGTGELFF.

The chain recombines TRBV5-8 with TRBJ1-3, with 10 bases that match TRBD1. With V trimmed by 1 base and J by 2 bases, 9 bases remained unmatched. The CDR3 totals 18 residues. Germline assignment: CDR1 SGHTS and CDR2 YDEGEE. The chain's CDR3 is CASSLTLAGTGAGNTIYF. The CDR3 DNA sequence: TGTGCCAGCAGCTTGACCCTTGCCGGGACAGGGGCTGGAAACACCATATATTTT.

The chain couples TRBV7-6 to TRBJ2-1; 9 bases are shared with TRBD2. Germline CDR1 is SGHVS and CDR2 is FNYEAQ. Losses at the gene ends were 8 bases for V and 8 bases for J; bases not matched to a gene: 13. The CDR3 loop spans 15 amino acids. The CDR3 DNA follows: TGTGCCAGCGCTTCGGGCGGGGGGGGCGGGGATGAGCAGTTCTTC. It specifies CASASGGGGGDEQFF.

The chain couples TRBV6-1 to TRBJ2-5; TRBD1 matches at 7 bases. Judging by the DNA end, TRBJ2-7 fits better; the J call may be wrong. Germline lookup yields CDR1 MNHNS and CDR2 SASEGT. The CDR3 consists of 14 residues. CDR3 bases: TGTGCCAGCATGGGGACAGTCAACACGGGCGAGCAGTACTTC. Translation gives CASMGTVNTGEQYF.

The chain employs TRBV19 and TRBJ2-1; 9 positions agree with TRBD2. The germline gives CDR1 LNHDA, CDR2 SQIVND (reference sequence). CDR3 length: 14 residues. Trimming at V came to 9 bases and at J to 4 bases, leaving 7 bases not matched to a gene. The CDR3 sequence: CASRASGEYNEQFF. CDR3 DNA: TGTGCCAGCAGGGCTAGCGGGGAGTACAATGAGCAGTTCTTC.

The V gene is TRBV6-5, the J gene TRBJ1-4, with TRBD1 as a possible D gene (5 bases). This CDR3 is 14 amino acids long. Trimming shortened V by 1 base and J by 8 bases, and 11 bases separated the two germline ends. Germline values: CDR1 MNHEY, CDR2 SVGAGI. The CDR3 DNA reads as TGTGCCAGCAGTTACTTGGCAGGGAACGAAAAACTGTTTTTT. Encoded protein: CASSYLAGNEKLFF.

The V gene is TRBV5-5, the J gene TRBJ2-7; D is unresolved. CDR3 length: 13 residues. CDR1 is SGHKS and CDR2 is YYEKEE in the germline V gene (reference sequence). V was cut by 5 bases and J by 7 bases, with 16 bases left in between. DNA of the CDR3: TGTGCCAGCAGTCACTCAGTCGTGACTGAGCAGTACTTC. This gives the protein CASSHSVVTEQYF.

The V call is TRBV28, the J call TRBJ1-5, with D perhaps matching TRBD1 (5 bases). CDR1 and CDR2 (germline): MDHEN, SYDVKM. The CDR3 is 14 residues long. V was pared by 2 bases and J by 5 bases, with 10 bases between. This CDR3 is CASSLPGLDQPQHF. The CDR3 DNA sequence: TGTGCCAGCAGTTTACCAGGGTTAGATCAGCCCCAGCATTTT.